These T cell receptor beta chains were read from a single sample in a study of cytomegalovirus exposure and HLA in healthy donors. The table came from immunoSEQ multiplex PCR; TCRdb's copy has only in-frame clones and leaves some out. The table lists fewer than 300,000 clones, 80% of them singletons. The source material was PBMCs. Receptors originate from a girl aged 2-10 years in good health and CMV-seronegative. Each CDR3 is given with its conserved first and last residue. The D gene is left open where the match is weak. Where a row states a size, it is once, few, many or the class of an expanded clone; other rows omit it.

CASSLSRVRGERDTEAFF,TGTGCCAGCAGCTTAAGCCGAGTCAGGGGAGAAAGGGACACTGAAGCTTTCTTT,TRBJ1-1,-,TRBV7-2,-
CASSFGTISGNTIYF,TGTGCCAGCAGCTTCGGGACAATATCTGGAAACACCATATATTTT,TRBJ1-3,-,TRBV5-6,few
CASLGGGRLGEQYF,TGCGCCAGTCTAGGTGGCGGGAGACTAGGCGAGCAGTACTTC,TRBJ2-7,TRBD2,TRBV10-2,-
CASSPFISGQGANYGYTF,TGTGCCAGCAGTCCCTTTATATCGGGACAGGGAGCTAACTATGGCTACACCTTC,TRBJ1-2,TRBD1,TRBV27,once
CASSQETSGGSSAYEQYF,TGTGCCAGCAGCCAAGAGACTAGCGGGGGGTCATCAGCCTACGAGCAGTACTTC,TRBJ2-7,TRBD2,TRBV13,-
CASSLPGGNYGYTF,TGTGCCAGCAGTTTACCAGGGGGCAACTATGGCTACACCTTC,TRBJ1-2,TRBD1,TRBV27,many
CASSSYSSQETQYF,TGCGCCAGCAGCTCATACAGCTCCCAAGAGACCCAGTACTTC,TRBJ2-5,-,TRBV5-1,-
CASSRGDFSGGAYEQYF,TGTGCCAGCAGCCGTGGAGATTTTAGCGGAGGGGCCTACGAGCAGTACTTC,TRBJ2-7,-,TRBV4-2,-
CASSKSIAGVANEQFF,TGTGCCAGCAGCAAATCAATCGCGGGAGTGGCCAATGAGCAGTTCTTC,TRBJ2-1,-,TRBV21-1,-
CASSWAGFSNQPQHF,TGTGCCAGCAGCTGGGCAGGGTTTAGCAATCAGCCCCAGCATTTT,TRBJ1-5,-,TRBV7-8,-
CASSQDSQENTGELFF,TGCGCCAGCAGCCAAGATTCACAGGAGAACACCGGGGAGCTGTTTTTT,TRBJ2-2,-,TRBV4-1,-
CASTLQSQNTEAFF,TGCGCCAGCACCTTACAGAGCCAGAACACTGAAGCTTTCTTT,TRBJ1-1,-,TRBV5-1,-
CASSTRRFGQETQYF,TGTGCCAGCAGTACTCGGAGGTTTGGCCAAGAGACCCAGTACTTC,TRBJ2-5,-,TRBV6-5,-
CASSSGQGNSPLHF,TGTGCCAGCAGCTCAGGACAGGGTAATTCACCCCTCCACTTT,TRBJ1-6,TRBD1,TRBV7-3,-
CASSLAPGTGYEQYF,TGTGCCAGCAGCTTAGCACCCGGGACAGGTTACGAGCAGTACTTC,TRBJ2-7,TRBD1,TRBV7-2,once
CASSQTRGFKPQHF,TGTGCCAGCAGTCAAACGCGGGGATTCAAGCCCCAGCATTTT,TRBJ1-5,-,TRBV6-1,-
CASRQTGSNGYTF,TGTGCCAGCAGACAGACAGGGTCTAACGGCTACACCTTC,TRBJ1-2,TRBD1,TRBV6-1,-
CASSLPVPGVTQYF,TGTGCCAGCAGTTTACCGGTCCCCGGTGTGACCCAGTACTTC,TRBJ2-5,-,TRBV27,-
CASSLTGDTQYF,TGTGCCAGCAGCTTAACGGGCGATACGCAGTATTTT,TRBJ2-3,-,TRBV7-3,-
CAITAGPHEQYF,TGTGCCATCACGGCAGGCCCACACGAGCAGTACTTC,TRBJ2-7,-,TRBV10-3,-
CASSLWGGSTDTQYF,TGTGCCAGCAGCTTGTGGGGGGGAAGCACAGATACGCAGTATTTT,TRBJ2-3,TRBD2,TRBV5-4,-
CASSPPQGNTEAFF,TGTGCCAGCAGTCCACCTCAGGGGAACACTGAAGCTTTCTTT,TRBJ1-1,-,TRBV7-8,-
CASSQATRGIKETQYF,TGTGCCAGCAGCCAAGCTACCAGGGGGATAAAGGAGACCCAGTACTTC,TRBJ2-5,TRBD1,TRBV14,once
CASSPLRAGQETQYF,TGTGCCAGCTCACCGCTCCGGGCGGGGCAAGAGACCCAGTACTTC,TRBJ2-5,-,TRBV18,-
CASSETTGGIGYEQYF,TGTGCCAGCAGTGAAACGACAGGGGGGATCGGCTACGAGCAGTACTTC,TRBJ2-7,TRBD1,TRBV27,-
CASSTRDRGSNEQFF,TGTGCCAGCAGTACCCGGGACAGGGGGTCCAATGAGCAGTTCTTC,TRBJ2-1,TRBD1,TRBV6-5,-
CASSLSRRHQETQYF,TGTGCCAGCAGCTTATCGAGGAGACACCAAGAGACCCAGTACTTC,TRBJ2-5,-,TRBV7-9,-
CASSYSSPTNEKLFF,TGTGCCAGCAGTTACTCGAGTCCTACTAATGAAAAACTGTTTTTT,TRBJ1-4,-,TRBV6-6,-
CASSIGQGVNSPLHF,TGTGCCAGCAGCATTGGGCAGGGTGTCAATTCACCCCTCCACTTT,TRBJ1-6,-,TRBV7-3,-
CASSRTGKGTYEQYF,TGCGCCAGCAGTCGGACAGGGAAGGGGACCTACGAGCAGTACTTC,TRBJ2-7,TRBD1,TRBV5-1,-
CASSSDRGGSPLHF,TGCGCCAGCAGCTCCGACAGGGGCGGGTCACCCCTCCACTTT,TRBJ1-6,TRBD1,TRBV5-1,few